This TCR beta chain was documented in a study of Graves' ophthalmopathy and Graves' hyperthyroidism. Hyperthyroidism patients were newly diagnosed, under 2 months' duration, aged 18 to 65. In germline, CDR1 is SGDLS, CDR2 YYNGEE. This CDR3 contains 14 residues. After removal of 3 bases from V and 2 bases from J, the junction contained 4 bases not matched to a gene. This clonotype was seen many times. Amplification from RNA transcripts yielded the TCR beta CDR3 regions. Second-round multiplex PCR came after a first-round RT-PCR that employed HTBI primers. TCRdb processed the multiplex PCR reads anew with MiXCR; each CDR3 protein has one entry. The sample includes around 1,200,000 distinct CDR3 sequences, about 38% seen only once; the top ten take approximately 10%.

Specimen: peripheral blood or thyroid tissue (not recorded which). This chain joins TRBV9 and TRBJ2-7, with 8 bases fitting TRBD2. This receptor was taken from an adult man with Graves' hyperthyroidism. In DNA, the CDR3 is TGTGCCAGCAGCGCGGGGGGGGGTACCTACGAGCAGTACTTC. Its translation is CASSAGGGTYEQYF.